This T cell receptor (beta chain) was captured by sequencing in a study of T-cell memory formation after mild COVID-19. Study-wide findings and caveats: Prior to infection, memory already included some responding clones, suggesting cross-reactive memory joined. Later expanders leaned CD4+, whereas day 15 to 85 contracting clones were balanced CD4/CD8. Unconfirmed was the SARS-CoV-2 specificity of second-wave clones that peaked on day 37.

TCRdb called the 5' RACE reads again in MiXCR, with one record for every CDR3 protein. The table includes 550,000 to 600,000 distinct CDR3 sequences, approximately 21% detected once. This CDR3 spans 14 amino acids. In germline, CDR1 is SGHVS, CDR2 FNYEAQ. Trimming removed 8 bases from V and 3 bases from J; junction bases left unmatched: 5. This clonotype has only a few counts. Its antigen is unidentified. This clonotype originated in an adult woman who had mild COVID-19 (a few samples of this study predate the infection). Cell type and time point are not known. The sample consisted of PBMCs or a T cell subset sorted from them (not recorded which). The chain combines TRBV7-6 with TRBJ2-1; 9 bases match TRBD2. As DNA, the CDR3 is TGTGCCAGCGGACTGACTAGCGGCTACAATGAGCAGTTCTTC. Protein sequence: CASGLTSGYNEQFF.